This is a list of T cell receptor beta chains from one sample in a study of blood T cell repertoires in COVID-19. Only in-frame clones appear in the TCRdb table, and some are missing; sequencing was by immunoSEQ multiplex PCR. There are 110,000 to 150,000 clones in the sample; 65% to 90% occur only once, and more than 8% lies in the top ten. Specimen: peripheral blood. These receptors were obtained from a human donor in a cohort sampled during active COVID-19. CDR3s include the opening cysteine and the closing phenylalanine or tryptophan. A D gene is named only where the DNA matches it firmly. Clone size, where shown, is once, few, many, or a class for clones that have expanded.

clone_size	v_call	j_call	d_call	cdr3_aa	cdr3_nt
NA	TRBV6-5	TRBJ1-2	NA	CASSYSRTANYGYTF	TGTGCCAGCAGTTACTCTCGGACAGCTAACTATGGCTACACCTTC
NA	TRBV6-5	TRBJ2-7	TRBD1	CASTYGQGLSYEQYF	TGTGCCAGCACCTACGGACAGGGGCTATCCTACGAGCAGTACTTC
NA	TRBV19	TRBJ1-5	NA	CASSQRGGASNQPQHF	TGTGCCAGTAGTCAGCGGGGCGGGGCTAGCAATCAGCCCCAGCATTTT
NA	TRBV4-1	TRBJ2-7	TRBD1	CASSQPTGVSSYEQYF	TGCGCCAGCAGCCAACCGACAGGGGTAAGCTCCTACGAGCAGTACTTC
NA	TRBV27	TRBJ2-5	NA	CASSLQGVETQYF	TGTGCCAGCAGCCTACAGGGTGTAGAGACCCAGTACTTC
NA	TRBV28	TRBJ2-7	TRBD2	CATGGGAYEQYF	TGTGCCACCGGCGGGGGGGCCTACGAGCAGTACTTC
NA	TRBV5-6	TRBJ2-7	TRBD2	CASSYRDGWTSGISYEQYF	TGTGCCAGCAGCTACCGGGACGGTTGGACTAGCGGGATTTCCTACGAGCAGTACTTC
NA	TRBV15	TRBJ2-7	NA	CATSRVGGGVFSYEQYF	TGTGCCACCAGCAGAGTGGGAGGGGGGGTATTCTCCTACGAGCAGTACTTC
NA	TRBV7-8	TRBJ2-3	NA	CASSLERRSTDTQYF	TGTGCCAGCAGCCTCGAGCGGAGGAGCACAGATACGCAGTATTTT
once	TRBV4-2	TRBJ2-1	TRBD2	CASSQTPIAGGGNEQFF	TGTGCCAGCAGCCAAACCCCCATAGCGGGAGGGGGGAATGAGCAGTTCTTC
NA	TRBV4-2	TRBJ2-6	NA	CASSQDEHSGANVLTF	TGTGCCAGCAGCCAAGATGAGCACTCTGGGGCCAACGTCCTGACTTTC
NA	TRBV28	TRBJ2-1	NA	CASSLLAANYNEQFF	TGTGCCAGCAGTTTACTAGCAGCAAACTACAATGAGCAGTTCTTC
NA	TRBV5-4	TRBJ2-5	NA	CASRPGLYQETQYF	TGTGCCAGCAGGCCAGGGCTCTACCAAGAGACCCAGTACTTC
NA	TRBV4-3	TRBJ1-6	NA	CASSRQGERNSPLHF	TGCGCCAGCAGCCGTCAGGGTGAAAGAAATTCACCCCTCCACTTT
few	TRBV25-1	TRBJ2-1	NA	CASRDALVHNEQFF	TGTGCCAGCAGAGACGCCCTAGTCCACAATGAGCAGTTCTTC
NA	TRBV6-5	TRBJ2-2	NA	CASRRQAGGELFF	TGTGCCAGCAGGCGACAGGCGGGCGGGGAGCTGTTTTTT
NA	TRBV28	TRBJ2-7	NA	CASSEVGTSLSYEQYF	TGTGCCAGCAGTGAGGTTGGGACTTCCCTCTCCTACGAGCAGTACTTC
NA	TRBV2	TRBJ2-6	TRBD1	CASGTGSGANVLTF	TGTGCCAGCGGGACAGGCTCTGGGGCCAACGTCCTGACTTTC
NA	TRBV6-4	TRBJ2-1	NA	CASSDSSGSYNEQFF	TGTGCCAGCAGTGACTCAAGCGGCTCCTACAATGAGCAGTTCTTC
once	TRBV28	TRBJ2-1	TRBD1	CASKFWGTGSGNEQFF	TGTGCCAGCAAGTTTTGGGGGACAGGGTCAGGCAATGAGCAGTTCTTC
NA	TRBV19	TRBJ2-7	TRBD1	CASSNLGQTAYEQYF	TGTGCCAGTAGTAACCTGGGACAGACAGCCTACGAGCAGTACTTC
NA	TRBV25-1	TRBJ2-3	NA	CASTGKGTDTQYF	TGTGCCAGCACGGGGAAGGGCACAGATACGCAGTATTTT
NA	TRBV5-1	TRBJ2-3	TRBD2	CASSSGLTSGISTDTQYF	TGCGCCAGCAGCTCTGGGTTGACTAGCGGGATTAGCACAGATACGCAGTATTTT
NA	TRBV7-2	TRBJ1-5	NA	CASSLDYQPQHF	TGTGCCAGCAGCTTAGACTATCAGCCCCAGCATTTT
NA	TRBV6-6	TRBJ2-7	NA	CASSYGGASYEQYF	TGTGCCAGCAGTTACGGGGGGGCCTCTTATGAGCAGTACTTC
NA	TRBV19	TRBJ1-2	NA	CASTPSGPRAGYGYTF	TGTGCCAGTACCCCTTCTGGACCTCGTGCGGGGTATGGCTACACCTTC
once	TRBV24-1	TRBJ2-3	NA	CATSDGRASVGDTQYF	TGTGCCACCAGTGACGGTAGGGCTAGCGTGGGTGATACGCAGTATTTT
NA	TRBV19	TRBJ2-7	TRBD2	CASTTKLAGGSYEQYF	TGTGCCAGTACCACTAAACTAGCGGGAGGCTCCTACGAGCAGTACTTC
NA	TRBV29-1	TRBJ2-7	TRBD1	CSGGTDYEQYF	TGCAGCGGGGGGACAGACTACGAGCAGTACTTC
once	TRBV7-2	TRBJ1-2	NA	CASSSYGYGYTF	TGTGCCAGCAGCTCCTACGGTTATGGCTACACCTTC
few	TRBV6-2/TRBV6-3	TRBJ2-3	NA	CASSFPRGGADTQYF	TGTGCCAGCAGTTTCCCTCGGGGCGGGGCAGATACGCAGTATTTT
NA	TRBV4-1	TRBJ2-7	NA	CASSSSAAGGLEQYF	TGCGCCAGCAGCTCGAGCGCGGCAGGGGGGCTCGAGCAGTACTTC
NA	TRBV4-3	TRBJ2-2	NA	CASRLNRVAGELFF	TGCGCCAGCAGACTAAACAGGGTGGCCGGGGAGCTGTTTTTT
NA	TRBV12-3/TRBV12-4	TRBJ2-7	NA	CASSRDNPYEQYF	TGTGCCAGCTCCCGGGACAACCCCTACGAGCAGTACTTC
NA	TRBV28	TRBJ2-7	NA	CAGLSSYEQYF	TGTGCCGGTCTGAGCTCCTACGAGCAGTACTTC
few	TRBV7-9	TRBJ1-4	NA	CASSSGQFVTEKLFF	TGTGCCAGCAGCTCTGGACAGTTCGTGACTGAAAAACTGTTTTTT
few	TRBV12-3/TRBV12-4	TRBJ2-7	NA	CASSSSGVLTYF	TGTGCCAGCAGTTCCTCCGGGGTCCTCACGTACTTC
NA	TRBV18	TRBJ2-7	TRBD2	CASSPGAGAPYEQYF	TGTGCCAGCTCCCCGGGAGCGGGAGCACCCTACGAGCAGTACTTC
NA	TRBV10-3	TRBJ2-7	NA	CAISGGPGTGSYEQYF	TGTGCCATCAGTGGGGGACCCGGAACAGGGTCTTACGAGCAGTACTTC
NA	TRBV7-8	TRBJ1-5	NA	CASSFTSGYSNQPQHF	TGTGCCAGCAGCTTCACGTCAGGGTATAGCAATCAGCCCCAGCATTTT
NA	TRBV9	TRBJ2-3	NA	CASSVSSVTDTQYF	TGTGCCAGCAGCGTATCTAGCGTCACAGATACGCAGTATTTT
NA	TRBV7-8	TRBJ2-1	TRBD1	CASSPGQGFVNEQFF	TGTGCCAGCAGTCCTGGACAGGGGTTTGTCAATGAGCAGTTCTTC
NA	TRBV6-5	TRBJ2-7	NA	CASSYGQPRRYEQYF	TGTGCCAGCAGTTACGGCCAACCCCGGAGGTACGAGCAGTACTTC
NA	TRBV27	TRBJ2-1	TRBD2	CASSFTSGSMYNEQFF	TGTGCCAGCAGTTTCACTAGCGGGAGTATGTACAATGAGCAGTTCTTC
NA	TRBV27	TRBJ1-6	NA	CASSFWGLNSPLHF	TGTGCCAGCAGTTTTTGGGGACTTAATTCACCCCTCCACTTT
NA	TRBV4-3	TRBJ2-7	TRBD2	CASSQDTGLAGVWSYEQYF	TGCGCCAGCAGCCAAGACACGGGACTAGCGGGAGTTTGGTCCTACGAGCAGTACTTC
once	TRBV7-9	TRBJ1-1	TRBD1	CASSPRTGENTEAFF	TGTGCCAGCAGCCCCCGGACAGGTGAGAACACTGAAGCTTTCTTT
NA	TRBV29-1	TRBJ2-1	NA	CSVAGSSNSYNEQFF	TGCAGCGTCGCAGGTTCCAGCAACTCCTACAATGAGCAGTTCTTC
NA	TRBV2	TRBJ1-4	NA	CASRTALNEKLFF	TGTGCCAGCCGGACAGCGCTTAATGAAAAACTGTTTTTT
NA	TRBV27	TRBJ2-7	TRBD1	CASRKQGMGSYEQYF	TGTGCCAGCAGGAAACAGGGGATGGGGTCCTACGAGCAGTACTTC
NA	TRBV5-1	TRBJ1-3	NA	CASSLANKRSGNTIYF	TGCGCCAGCAGCTTGGCCAACAAGCGCTCTGGAAACACCATATATTTT